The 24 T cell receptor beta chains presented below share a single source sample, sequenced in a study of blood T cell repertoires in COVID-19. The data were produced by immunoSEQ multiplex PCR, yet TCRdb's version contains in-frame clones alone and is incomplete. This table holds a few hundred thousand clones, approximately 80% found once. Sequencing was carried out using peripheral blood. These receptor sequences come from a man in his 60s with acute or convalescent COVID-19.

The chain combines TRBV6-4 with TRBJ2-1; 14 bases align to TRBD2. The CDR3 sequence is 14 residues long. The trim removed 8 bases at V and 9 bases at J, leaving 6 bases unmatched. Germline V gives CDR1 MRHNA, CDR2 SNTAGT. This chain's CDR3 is CASERLAGGGEQFF. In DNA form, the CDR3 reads TGTGCCAGCGAACGACTAGCGGGAGGGGGTGAGCAGTTCTTC.

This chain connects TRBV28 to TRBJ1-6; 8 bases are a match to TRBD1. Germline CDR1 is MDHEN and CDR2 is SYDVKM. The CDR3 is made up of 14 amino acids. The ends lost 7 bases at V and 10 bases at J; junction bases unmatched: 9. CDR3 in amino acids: CASTNGQGDSPLHF. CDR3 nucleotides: TGTGCCAGCACAAACGGACAGGGAGACTCACCCCTCCACTTT. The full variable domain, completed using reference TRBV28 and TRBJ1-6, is DVKVTQSSRYLVKRTGEKVFLECVQDMDHENMFWYRQDPGLGLRLIYFSYDVKMKEKGDIPEGYSVSREKKERFSLILESASTNQTSMYLCASTNGQGDSPLHFGNGTRLTVT.

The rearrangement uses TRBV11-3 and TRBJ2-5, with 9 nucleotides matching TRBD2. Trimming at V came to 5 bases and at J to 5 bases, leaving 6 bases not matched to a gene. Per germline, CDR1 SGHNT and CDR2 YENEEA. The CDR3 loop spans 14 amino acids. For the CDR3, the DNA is TGTGCCAGCAGCCCCGGGACTAGCATGGAGACCCAGTACTTC. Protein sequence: CASSPGTSMETQYF.

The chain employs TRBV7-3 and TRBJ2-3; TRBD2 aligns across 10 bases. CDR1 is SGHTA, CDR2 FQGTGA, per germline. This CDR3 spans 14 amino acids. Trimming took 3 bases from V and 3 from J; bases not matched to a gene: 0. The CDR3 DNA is TGTGCCAGCAGCTTTAGCGGGAGGACAGATACGCAGTATTTT. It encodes CASSFSGRTDTQYF.

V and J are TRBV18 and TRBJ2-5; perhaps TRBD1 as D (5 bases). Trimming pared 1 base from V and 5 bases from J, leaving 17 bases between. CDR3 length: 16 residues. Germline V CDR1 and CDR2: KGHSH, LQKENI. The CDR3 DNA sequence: TGTGCCAGCTCACCACGGTCAGGACCCCAGGGCGAGACCCAGTACTTC. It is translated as CASSPRSGPQGETQYF.

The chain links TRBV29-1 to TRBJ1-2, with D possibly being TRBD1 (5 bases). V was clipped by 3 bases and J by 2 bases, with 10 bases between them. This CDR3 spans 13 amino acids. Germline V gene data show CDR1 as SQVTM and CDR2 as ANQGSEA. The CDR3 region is CSVDLQENYGYTF. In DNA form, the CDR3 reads TGCAGCGTTGATTTACAGGAAAACTATGGCTACACCTTC.

The CDR3 protein is CASSEGTSRGLYEQYF. The CDR3, as DNA: TGTGCCAGCAGTGAGGGGACTAGCAGGGGGCTATACGAGCAGTACTTC. The chain employs TRBV2 and TRBJ2-7; tentatively, D is TRBD2 (9 bases). Trimming shortened V by 3 bases and J by 4 bases, and 19 bases separated the two germline ends. The CDR3 is 16 residues long. Germline V gene lookup returns CDR1 SNHLY and CDR2 FYNNEI.

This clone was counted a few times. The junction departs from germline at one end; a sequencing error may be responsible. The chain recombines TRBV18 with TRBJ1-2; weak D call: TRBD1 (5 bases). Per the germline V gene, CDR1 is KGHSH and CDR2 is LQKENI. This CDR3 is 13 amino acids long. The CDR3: CASSPRPREGWDF. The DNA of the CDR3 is TGTGCCAGCTCACCAAGACCCAGGGAGGGCTGGGACTTC.

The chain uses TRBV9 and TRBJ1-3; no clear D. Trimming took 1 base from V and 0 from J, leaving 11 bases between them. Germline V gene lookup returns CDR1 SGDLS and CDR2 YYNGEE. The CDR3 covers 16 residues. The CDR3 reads CASSVLEILSGNTIYF. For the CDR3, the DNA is TGTGCCAGCAGCGTATTAGAGATACTCTCTGGAAACACCATATATTTT.

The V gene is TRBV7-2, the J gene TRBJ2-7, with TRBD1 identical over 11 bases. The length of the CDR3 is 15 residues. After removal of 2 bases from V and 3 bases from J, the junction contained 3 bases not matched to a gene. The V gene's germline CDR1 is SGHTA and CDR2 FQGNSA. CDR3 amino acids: CASSLRTGGSYEQYF. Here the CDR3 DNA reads TGTGCCAGCAGCTTAAGGACAGGGGGCAGCTACGAGCAGTACTTC.

The CDR3 is CASSSLGVFNTEAFF. CDR3 sequence (DNA): TGTGCCAGCAGCTCATTGGGAGTATTCAACACTGAAGCTTTCTTT. The chain recombines TRBV7-9 with TRBJ1-1; D gene uncertain. The CDR3 sequence is 15 residues long. Trimming left V 4 bases short and J 2 bases short, with 14 bases between. Germline values: CDR1 SEHNR, CDR2 FQNEAQ (reference sequence).

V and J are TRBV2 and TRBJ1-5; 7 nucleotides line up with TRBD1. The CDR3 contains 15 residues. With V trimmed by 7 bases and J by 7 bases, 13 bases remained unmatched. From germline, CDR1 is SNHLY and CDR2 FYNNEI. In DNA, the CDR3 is TGTGCCAGCACCGAAATTCAGGGGGGCAGGCAGCCCCAGCATTTT. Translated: CASTEIQGGRQPQHF. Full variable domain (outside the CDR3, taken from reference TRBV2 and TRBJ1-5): EPEVTQTPSHQVTQMGQEVILRCVPISNHLYFYWYRQILGQKVEFLVSFYNNEISEKSEIFDDQFSVERPDGSNFTLKIRSTKLEDSAMYFCASTEIQGGRQPQHFGDGTRLSIL.

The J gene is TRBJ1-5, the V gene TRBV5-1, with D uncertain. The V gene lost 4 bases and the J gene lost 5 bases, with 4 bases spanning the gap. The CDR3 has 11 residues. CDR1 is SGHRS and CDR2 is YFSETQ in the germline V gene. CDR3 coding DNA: TGCGCCAGCAGCCACTATCAGCCCCAGCATTTT. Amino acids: CASSHYQPQHF.

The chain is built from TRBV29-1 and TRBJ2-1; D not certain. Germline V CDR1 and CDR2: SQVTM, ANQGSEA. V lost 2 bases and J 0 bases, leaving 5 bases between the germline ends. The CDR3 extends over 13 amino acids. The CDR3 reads CSVEYTSYNEQFF. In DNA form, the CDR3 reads TGCAGCGTTGAATACACCTCCTACAATGAGCAGTTCTTC.

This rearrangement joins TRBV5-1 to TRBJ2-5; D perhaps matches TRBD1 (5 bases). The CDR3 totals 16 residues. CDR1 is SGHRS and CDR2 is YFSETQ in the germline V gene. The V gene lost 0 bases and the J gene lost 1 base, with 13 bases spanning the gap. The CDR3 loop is CASSLGVGDPQETQYF. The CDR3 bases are TGCGCCAGCAGCTTGGGTGTAGGGGATCCCCAAGAGACCCAGTACTTC.

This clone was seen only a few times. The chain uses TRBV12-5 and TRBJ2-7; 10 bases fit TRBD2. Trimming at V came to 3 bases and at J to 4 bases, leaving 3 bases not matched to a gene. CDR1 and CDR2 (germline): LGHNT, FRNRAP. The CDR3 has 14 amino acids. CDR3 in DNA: TGTGCTAGTGGTTTAGCGGGGGGGCTGTACGAGCAGTACTTC. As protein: CASGLAGGLYEQYF.

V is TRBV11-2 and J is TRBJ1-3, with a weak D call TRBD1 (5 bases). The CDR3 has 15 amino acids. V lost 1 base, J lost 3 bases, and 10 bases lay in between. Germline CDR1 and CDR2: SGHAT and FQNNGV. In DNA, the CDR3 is TGTGCCAGCAGCTTAGGAGGGACTCATGGAAACACCATATATTTT. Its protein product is CASSLGGTHGNTIYF.

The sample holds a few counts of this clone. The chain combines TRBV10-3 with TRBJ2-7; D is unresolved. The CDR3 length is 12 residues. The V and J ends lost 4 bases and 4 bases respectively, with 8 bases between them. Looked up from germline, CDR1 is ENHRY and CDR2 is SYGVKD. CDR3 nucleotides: TGTGCCATCAGTGTGAGGTGGTACGAGCAGTACTTC. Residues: CAISVRWYEQYF.

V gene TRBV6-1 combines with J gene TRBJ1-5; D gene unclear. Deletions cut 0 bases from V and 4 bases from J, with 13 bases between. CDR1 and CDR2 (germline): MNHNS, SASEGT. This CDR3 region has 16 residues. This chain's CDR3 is CASSEARGTVNQPQHF. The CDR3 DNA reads TGTGCCAGCAGTGAAGCGCGGGGAACAGTTAATCAGCCCCAGCATTTT.

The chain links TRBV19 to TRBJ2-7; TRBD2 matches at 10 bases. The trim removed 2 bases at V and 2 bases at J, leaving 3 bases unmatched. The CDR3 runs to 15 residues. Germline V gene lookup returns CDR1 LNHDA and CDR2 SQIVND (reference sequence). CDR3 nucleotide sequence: TGTGCCAGTAGTATAAGGAGCGGGAGGGCCTACGAGCAGTACTTC. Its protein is CASSIRSGRAYEQYF.

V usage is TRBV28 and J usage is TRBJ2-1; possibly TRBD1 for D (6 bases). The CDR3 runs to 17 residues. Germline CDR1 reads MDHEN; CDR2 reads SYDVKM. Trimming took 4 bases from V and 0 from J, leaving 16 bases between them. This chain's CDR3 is CASSSLPGQNSYNEQFF. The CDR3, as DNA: TGTGCCAGCAGTTCCCTCCCTGGACAGAACTCCTACAATGAGCAGTTCTTC.

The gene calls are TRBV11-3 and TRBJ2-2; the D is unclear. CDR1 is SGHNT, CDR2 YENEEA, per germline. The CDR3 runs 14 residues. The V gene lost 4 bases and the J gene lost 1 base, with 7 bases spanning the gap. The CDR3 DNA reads TGTGCCAGCAGCTATGGCGGGAACACCGGGGAGCTGTTTTTT. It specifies CASSYGGNTGELFF.

This chain's CDR3 is CASNERSEQFF. Written as DNA, the CDR3 is TGTGCCAGCAACGAGCGCAGTGAGCAGTTCTTC. The chain has TRBV2 and TRBJ2-1; D is uncertain. V was clipped by 7 bases and J by 9 bases, with 10 bases between them. This CDR3 region has 11 residues. Germline CDR1 and CDR2: SNHLY and FYNNEI. Full variable domain (rest looked up from reference TRBV2 and TRBJ2-1): EPEVTQTPSHQVTQMGQEVILRCVPISNHLYFYWYRQILGQKVEFLVSFYNNEISEKSEIFDDQFSVERPDGSNFTLKIRSTKLEDSAMYFCASNERSEQFFGPGTRLTVL.

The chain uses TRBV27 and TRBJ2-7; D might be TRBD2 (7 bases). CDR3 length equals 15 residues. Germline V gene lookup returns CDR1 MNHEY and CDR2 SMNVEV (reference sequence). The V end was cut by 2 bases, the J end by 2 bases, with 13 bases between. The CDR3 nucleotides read TGTGCCAGCAGTTTAGGGAGGGGGGTAACCTACGAGCAGTACTTC. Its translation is CASSLGRGVTYEQYF.